A single TCR beta chain is shown here with its context. Authors' data handling: Filtering differed because ImmunoSEQ produced junction-only sequences that carried no quality scores. Profiling relied on immunoSEQ multiplex PCR, and the TCRdb table lists in-frame clones only, not all of them. V and J calls and clone size are those listed in that table; D and trimming were worked out from the DNA. The profile shows 2 million to 2.5 million clones, over 90% of them singletons. The data belong to a study of shared clonotypes between healthy human individuals. Study-level information: Plates per donor: three CD4 naive, three CD4 memory, two CD8 naive, one CD8 memory.

The CDR3 extends over 15 amino acids. Germline V gives CDR1 MNHEY, CDR2 SVGAGI. The V and J ends lost 0 bases and 7 bases, in that order; junction bases with no gene match: 5. This clonotype was obtained from a man younger than 35 in good health. Some clones in this sample may be carry-over from other donors' samples. V usage is TRBV6-5 and J usage is TRBJ2-4, with TRBD2 matching 8 bases. Sequenced input: naive CD4+ T cells from PBMCs. As for subset: CD45RA+ positively selected. In nucleotides, the CDR3 is TGTGCCAGCAGTTACTCGAGTGGCGGGAGGAACATTCAGTACTTC. It translates to CASSYSSGGRNIQYF.